A single T cell receptor (beta chain) is shown here with its context. These data originate in a study of blood T cell repertoires in COVID-19. Sequencing was performed with immunoSEQ multiplex PCR; in TCRdb, only in-frame clones are kept and a portion is missing. The table has 75,000 to 85,000 clones, around 80% seen once. Germline V CDR1 and CDR2: SGDLS, YYNGEE. Trimming took 2 bases from V and 4 from J, leaving 12 bases between them. The CDR3 sequence is 14 residues long. Material: peripheral blood. The gene calls are TRBV9 and TRBJ1-2; the D gene is possibly TRBD1 (5 bases). The sequence was collected from a human donor in a cohort sampled during active COVID-19. The CDR3 DNA is TGTGCCAGCAGCGTTAATCAGGGCGGCTATGGCTACACCTTC. It yields the protein CASSVNQGGYGYTF.